These T cell receptor beta chains were read from a single sample in a study of blood T cell repertoires in COVID-19. Profiled with immunoSEQ multiplex PCR; TCRdb holds only in-frame clones, not every one. The sample consists of around 360,000 clones, more than 75% of them appearing once. Material for sequencing was PBMCs or T cells enriched from blood (not recorded which). The source of these receptors is a woman in her 30s who had recovered from COVID-19. CDR3s include the opening cysteine and the closing phenylalanine or tryptophan. D genes are given only for firm matches. Where a row states a size, it is once, few, many or the class of an expanded clone; other rows omit it.

>TRBV27|15|NA|NA|TRBJ1-5
TGTGCCAGCAGTACCAGTTACAGATACAGTCAGCCCCAGCATTTT
CASSTSYRYSQPQHF
>TRBV5-4|16|NA|TRBD1|TRBJ2-7
TGTGCCAGCAGCTTGGCGACCGGGACAGGTGTATACGAGCAGTACTTC
CASSLATGTGVYEQYF
>TRBV18|12|NA|NA|TRBJ2-7
TGTGCCAGCTCACCTGGTCGGGACGAGCAGTACTTC
CASSPGRDEQYF
>TRBV7-9|17|once|TRBD2|TRBJ2-4
TGTGCCAGCAGCTTAATTGGAGTTCAGGGCGGGGGAAACATTCAGTACTTC
CASSLIGVQGGGNIQYF
>TRBV30|13|NA|TRBD1|TRBJ1-1
TGTGCCTGGGGAAACAGGGGGTTTAATGAAGCTTTCTTT
CAWGNRGFNEAFF
>TRBV5-4|16|NA|NA|TRBJ1-2
TGTGCCAGCAGCTTGGGGGGGGGTTCAGATAACTATGGCTACACCTTC
CASSLGGGSDNYGYTF
>TRBV28|15|NA|TRBD1|TRBJ1-2
TGTGCCAGCAGTTCAAGTGGACAGGGCAACTATGGCTACACCTTC
CASSSSGQGNYGYTF
>TRBV18|15|NA|TRBD1|TRBJ2-1
TGTGCCAGCTCACCAATGAACAGGGGCCTCAATGAGCAGTTCTTC
CASSPMNRGLNEQFF
>TRBV5-1|13|NA|NA|TRBJ1-1
TGCGCCAGCAGCTTGGGCGGGGGCAATGAAGCTTTCTTT
CASSLGGGNEAFF
>TRBV24-1|15|NA|NA|TRBJ1-1
TGTGCCACCAGTGAACGAACAGGGTGGGACACTGAAGCTTTCTTT
CATSERTGWDTEAFF
>TRBV28|14|NA|NA|TRBJ1-5
TGTGCCAGCAGGCCAGGGGTTAGCAATCAGCCCCAGCATTTT
CASRPGVSNQPQHF
>TRBV6-5|13|NA|NA|TRBJ1-2
TGTGCCAGCTACCCTCGGAGTTCCGGTGGCTACACCTTC
CASYPRSSGGYTF
>TRBV5-1|14|NA|TRBD1|TRBJ1-1
TGCGCCAGCAGCTGGGGACAGGGAGGCACTGAAGCTTTCTTT
CASSWGQGGTEAFF
>TRBV3-1/TRBV3-2|13|NA|NA|TRBJ1-1
TGTGCCAGCAGCCCACTTGGGAACACTGAAGCTTTCTTT
CASSPLGNTEAFF
>TRBV13|13|NA|TRBD1|TRBJ1-2
TGTGCCAGCAGAAGCCGGGACAGCTATGGCTACACCTTC
CASRSRDSYGYTF
>TRBV12-3/TRBV12-4|13|NA|NA|TRBJ1-6
TGTGCCAGCAGTTTTGGAGATTATTCACCCCTCCACTTT
CASSFGDYSPLHF
>TRBV28|15|NA|NA|TRBJ1-2
TGTGCCAGCAGTTTAGTGGGGGGGCTGCTCTATGGCTACACCTTC
CASSLVGGLLYGYTF
>TRBV28|17|NA|TRBD1|TRBJ2-1
TGTGCCAGCAGTTTTCCTAAGACAGGGGTATCCTACAATGAGCAGTTCTTC
CASSFPKTGVSYNEQFF
>TRBV2|13|NA|NA|TRBJ2-5
TGTGCCACCATTGGAGGGGGCAAAGAGACCCAGTACTTC
CATIGGGKETQYF
>TRBV2|17|NA|TRBD2|TRBJ2-1
TGTGCCAGCAGTTTCTTAGCGGGGGGAAGCTCCTACAATGAGCAGTTCTTC
CASSFLAGGSSYNEQFF
>TRBV5-4|14|NA|NA|TRBJ2-7
TGTGCCAGCAGCTCACCCGAGGGGGCCTACGAGCAGTACTTC
CASSSPEGAYEQYF
>TRBV20-1|11|NA|TRBD2|TRBJ2-7
TGCAGTTCCGGCGGGGGGCTCGAGCAGTACTTC
CSSGGGLEQYF
>TRBV3-1/TRBV3-2|15|NA|NA|TRBJ2-1
TGTGCCAGCAGCCAGGAGTGGCGCGTAGTAGATGAGCAGTTCTTC
CASSQEWRVVDEQFF
>TRBV7-3|18|NA|NA|TRBJ1-1
TGTGCCAGCAGCCCCCGGGGGGGGTTCCCGCACGTGAACACTGAAGCTTTCTTT
CASSPRGGFPHVNTEAFF
>TRBV6-5|13|NA|NA|TRBJ2-7
TGTGCCAGCAGTTACGATTTTGAGGAAGAGCAGTACTTC
CASSYDFEEEQYF
>TRBV13|16|NA|NA|TRBJ2-7
TGTGCCAGCAGCCGTCGGAGAGGTGGGTGGGCCTACGAGCAGTACTTC
CASSRRRGGWAYEQYF
>TRBV11-3|14|NA|NA|TRBJ1-1
TGTGCCAGCAGCTTGTCAGGCACGAACACTGAAGCTTTCTTT
CASSLSGTNTEAFF
>TRBV27|13|NA|TRBD2|TRBJ2-7
TGTGCCAGCAGTCCCTCGGGAGGCTACGAGCAGTACTTC
CASSPSGGYEQYF
>TRBV15|15|NA|NA|TRBJ1-5
TGTGCCACCAGCAGAGATCGACAGTCCAATCAGCCCCAGCATTTT
CATSRDRQSNQPQHF
>TRBV27|14|NA|NA|TRBJ1-2
TGTGCCAGCAGTTTAATGTCCAGGGGCGGTGGCTACACCTTC
CASSLMSRGGGYTF
>TRBV9|15|NA|NA|TRBJ1-5
TGTGCCAGCAGCGTAGACTTAAGTTACAATCAGCCCCAGCATTTT
CASSVDLSYNQPQHF